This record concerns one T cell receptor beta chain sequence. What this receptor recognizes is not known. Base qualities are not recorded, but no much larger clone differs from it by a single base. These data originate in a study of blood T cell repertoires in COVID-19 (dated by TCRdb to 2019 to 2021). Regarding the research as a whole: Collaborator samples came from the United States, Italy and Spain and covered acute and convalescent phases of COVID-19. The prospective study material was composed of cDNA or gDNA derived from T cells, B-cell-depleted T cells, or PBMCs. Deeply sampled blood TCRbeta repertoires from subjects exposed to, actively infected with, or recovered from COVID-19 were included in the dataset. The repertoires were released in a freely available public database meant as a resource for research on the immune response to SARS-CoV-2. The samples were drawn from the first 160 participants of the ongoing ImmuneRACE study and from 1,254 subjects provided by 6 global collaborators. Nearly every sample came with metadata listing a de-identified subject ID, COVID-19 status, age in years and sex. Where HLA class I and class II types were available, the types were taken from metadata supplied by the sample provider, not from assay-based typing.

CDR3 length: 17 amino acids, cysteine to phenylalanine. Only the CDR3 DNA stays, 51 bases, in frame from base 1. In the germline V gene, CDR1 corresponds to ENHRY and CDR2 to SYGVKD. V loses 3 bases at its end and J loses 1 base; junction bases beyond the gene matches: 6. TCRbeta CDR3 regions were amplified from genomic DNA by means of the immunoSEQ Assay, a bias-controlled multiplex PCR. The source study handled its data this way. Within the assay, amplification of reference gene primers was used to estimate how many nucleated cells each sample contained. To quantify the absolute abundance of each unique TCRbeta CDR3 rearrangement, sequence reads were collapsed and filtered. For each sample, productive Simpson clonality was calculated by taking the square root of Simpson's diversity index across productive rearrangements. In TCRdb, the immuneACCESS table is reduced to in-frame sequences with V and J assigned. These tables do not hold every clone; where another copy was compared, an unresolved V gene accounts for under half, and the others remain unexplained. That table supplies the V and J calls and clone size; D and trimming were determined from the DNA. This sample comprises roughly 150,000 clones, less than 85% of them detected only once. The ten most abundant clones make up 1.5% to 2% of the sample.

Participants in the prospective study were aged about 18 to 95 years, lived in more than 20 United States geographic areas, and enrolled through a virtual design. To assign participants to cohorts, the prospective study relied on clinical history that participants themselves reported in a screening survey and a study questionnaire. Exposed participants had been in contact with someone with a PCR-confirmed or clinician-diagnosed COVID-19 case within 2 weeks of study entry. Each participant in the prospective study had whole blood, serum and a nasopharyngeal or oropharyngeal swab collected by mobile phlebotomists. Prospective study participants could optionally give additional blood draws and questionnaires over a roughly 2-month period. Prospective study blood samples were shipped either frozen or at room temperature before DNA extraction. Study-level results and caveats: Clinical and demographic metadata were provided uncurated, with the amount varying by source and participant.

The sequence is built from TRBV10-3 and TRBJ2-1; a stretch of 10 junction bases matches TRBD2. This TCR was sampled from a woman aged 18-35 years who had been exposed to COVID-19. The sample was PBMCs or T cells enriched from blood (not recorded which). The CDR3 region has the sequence CAISEVEAGGSYNEQFF. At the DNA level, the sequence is TGTGCCATCAGTGAAGTGGAAGCGGGAGGGTCCTACAATGAGCAGTTCTTC.